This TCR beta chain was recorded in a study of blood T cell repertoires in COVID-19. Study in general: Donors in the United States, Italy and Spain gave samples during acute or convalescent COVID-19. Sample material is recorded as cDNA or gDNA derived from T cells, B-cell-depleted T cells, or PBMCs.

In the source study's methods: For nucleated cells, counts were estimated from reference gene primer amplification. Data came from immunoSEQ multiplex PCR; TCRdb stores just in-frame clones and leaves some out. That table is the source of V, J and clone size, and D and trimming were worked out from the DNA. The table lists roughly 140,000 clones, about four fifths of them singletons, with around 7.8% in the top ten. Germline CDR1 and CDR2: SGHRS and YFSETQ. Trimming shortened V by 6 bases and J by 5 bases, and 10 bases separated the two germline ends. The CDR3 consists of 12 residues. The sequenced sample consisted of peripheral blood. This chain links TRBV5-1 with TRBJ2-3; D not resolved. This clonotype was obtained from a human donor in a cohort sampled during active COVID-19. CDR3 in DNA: TGCGCCAGCACTGATTCAGGAGATACGCAGTATTTT. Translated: CASTDSGDTQYF.